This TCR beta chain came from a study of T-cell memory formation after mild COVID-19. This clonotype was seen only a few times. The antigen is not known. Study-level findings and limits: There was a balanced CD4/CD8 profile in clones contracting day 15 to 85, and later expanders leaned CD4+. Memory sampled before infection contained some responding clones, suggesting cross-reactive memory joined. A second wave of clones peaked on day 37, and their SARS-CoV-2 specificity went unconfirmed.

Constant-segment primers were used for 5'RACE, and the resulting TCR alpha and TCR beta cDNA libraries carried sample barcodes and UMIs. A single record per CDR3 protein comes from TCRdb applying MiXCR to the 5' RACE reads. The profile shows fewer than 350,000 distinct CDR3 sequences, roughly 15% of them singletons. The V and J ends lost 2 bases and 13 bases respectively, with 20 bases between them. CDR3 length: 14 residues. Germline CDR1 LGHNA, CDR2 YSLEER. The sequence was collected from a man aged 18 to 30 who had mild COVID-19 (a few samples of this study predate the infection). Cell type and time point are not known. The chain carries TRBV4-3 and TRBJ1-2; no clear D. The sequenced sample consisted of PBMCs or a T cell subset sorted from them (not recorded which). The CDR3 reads CASSQPGFDRLATF. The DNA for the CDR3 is TGCGCCAGCAGCCAACCTGGATTTGACCGATTGGCCACCTTC.